This TCR beta chain was retrieved from a study of early T cells in non-severe SARS-CoV-2 infection. Study-level background: Chains were not paired, and sequencing was done on bulk RNA from unsorted whole blood. Study-wide points: Comparison of clonotypes with VDJdb favored anti-spike CD8 responses while missing private and CD4 specificities.

Individually, cDNA molecules had unique molecular identifiers attached to them. MiXCR, run by TCRdb on the 5' RACE reads, gives a single entry per CDR3 protein. The data contain roughly 49,000 distinct CDR3 sequences, around 4% of them seen just once; the ten biggest clones take up 6%. V dropped 6 bases and J dropped 3 bases, with 12 bases sitting between them. The CDR3 covers 13 residues. CDR1 is MGHRA, CDR2 YSYEKL, per germline. This clonotype appeared many times. Antigen unknown. Material: whole blood. J is TRBJ2-7 and V is TRBV4-1; maybe TRBD2 (6 bases). This TCR derives from an adult who was a healthcare worker with PCR-confirmed SARS-CoV-2 infection or an uninfected control (not recorded which). CDR3 sequence: CASSWDFNYEQYF. In DNA form, the CDR3 reads TGCGCCAGCAGTTGGGACTTCAACTACGAGCAGTACTTC.